The 16 T cell receptor beta chains given below trace back to one sample, sequenced in a study of shared clonotypes between healthy human individuals. Libraries were prepared by immunoSEQ multiplex PCR; TCRdb keeps only in-frame clonotypes and omits some of them. The sample includes hundreds of thousands of clones, roughly 95% of them seen just once. Terminally differentiated effector memory CD45RA+ cells were left out of the naive CD8 fraction, which was CD45RO-negative and positively selected for CCR7. The source material was naive CD8+ T cells sorted from blood. The receptors stem from a woman younger than 45 in good health.

The rearrangement links TRBV4-1 to TRBJ1-5; D gene unclear. V lost 5 bases and J 5 bases, leaving 16 bases between the germline ends. The CDR3 loop spans 15 amino acids. Per the germline V gene, CDR1 is MGHRA and CDR2 is YSYEKL. CDR3 loop: CASSSMGPIDQPQHF. For the CDR3, the DNA is TGCGCCAGCAGCTCCATGGGCCCAATTGATCAGCCCCAGCATTTT.

The rearrangement uses TRBV7-9 and TRBJ2-1; D possibly uses TRBD1 or TRBD2 (5 bases each). V lost 5 bases and J lost 15, with 20 bases in between. The CDR3 is 13 amino acids. The germline V gene encodes CDR1 SEHNR and CDR2 FQNEAQ (reference sequence). The CDR3 region is CASSVPGTSSGFF. CDR3 DNA: TGTGCCAGCAGCGTTCCCGGGACCTCCTCGGGGTTCTTC.

V and J are TRBV5-6 and TRBJ2-5; D might be TRBD2 (6 bases). V was cut by 4 bases and J by 7 bases, with 14 bases left in between. The CDR3 extends over 13 amino acids. Per germline, CDR1 SGHDT and CDR2 YYEEEE. CDR3 DNA sequence: TGTGCCAGCAGCCGCGCCGTGGAGGGGACCCAGTACTTC. Protein: CASSRAVEGTQYF.

The CDR3 region has the DNA TGTGCCAGGGTGCCGGGACAGAAAACCTACGAGCAGTACTTC. Translating it yields CARVPGQKTYEQYF. The J gene is TRBJ2-7, the V gene TRBV19; 7 bases fit TRBD1. The CDR3 has 14 amino acids. Germline V gene lookup returns CDR1 LNHDA and CDR2 SQIVND (reference sequence). Trimming at V came to 9 bases and at J to 2 bases, leaving 10 bases not matched to a gene.

V usage is TRBV29-1 and J usage is TRBJ2-1, with 9 nucleotides matching TRBD1. V lost 7 bases and J lost 11; bases outside the gene matches: 15. The CDR3 consists of 14 residues. The germline V gene has CDR1 SQVTM and CDR2 ANQGSEA. The DNA for the CDR3 is TGCAGCGCTACCACAGGGGGCGCGAAGTATCAGCAGTTCTTC. Amino acid sequence: CSATTGGAKYQQFF.

This rearrangement joins TRBV5-5 to TRBJ2-7, with 10 nucleotides matching TRBD2. The CDR3 has 17 residues. In germline, CDR1 is SGHKS, CDR2 YYEKEE (reference sequence). Trimming removed 4 bases from V and 5 bases from J; junction bases left unmatched: 15. The CDR3 is CASSPGVPSGRGDEQYF. CDR3 nucleotide sequence: TGTGCCAGCAGCCCTGGGGTACCTAGCGGGAGAGGCGACGAGCAGTACTTC.

The rearrangement uses TRBV27 and TRBJ2-7; a weak D match, TRBD1 (5 bases). CDR3 size: 13 residues. CDR1 is MNHEY, CDR2 SMNVEV, per germline (reference sequence). Trimming shortened V by 3 bases and J by 3 bases, and 9 bases separated the two germline ends. Here the CDR3 DNA reads TGTGCCAGCAGTTTCGTCCAGGGCTACGAGCAGTACTTC. Translated: CASSFVQGYEQYF.

The CDR3 protein is CASSEGGLSYEQYF. The CDR3 DNA sequence: TGCGCCAGCAGCGAAGGGGGATTGTCCTACGAGCAGTACTTC. This chain links TRBV10-2 with TRBJ2-7; TRBD1 is a possible D gene (6 bases). Germline V gene lookup returns CDR1 WSHSY and CDR2 SAAADI. The CDR3 covers 14 residues. Trimming took 6 bases from V and 1 from J, leaving 13 bases between them.

The rearrangement joins TRBV4-2 to TRBJ2-7; TRBD2 is a possible D gene (6 bases). Germline lookup yields CDR1 LGHNA and CDR2 YNFKEQ. The CDR3 covers 18 residues. V lost 0 bases and J lost 0, with 18 bases in between. In DNA form, the CDR3 reads TGTGCCAGCAGCCAAGAGAATAGCGGCCTACATCTCTCCTACGAGCAGTACTTC. The encoded protein is CASSQENSGLHLSYEQYF.

The chain combines TRBV5-8 with TRBJ2-2, with D perhaps TRBD1 (5 bases). The CDR3 extends over 15 amino acids. Looked up from germline, CDR1 is SGHTS and CDR2 is YDEGEE. The V and J ends lost 2 bases and 3 bases respectively, with 11 bases between them. CDR3 sequence (DNA): TGTGCCAGCAGCTTAATTACAGGTTACACCGGGGAGCTGTTTTTT. This encodes CASSLITGYTGELFF.

This clone was seen only once. The J gene is TRBJ2-1, the V gene TRBV7-8; the match to TRBD2 covers 11 bases. V dropped 3 bases and J dropped 5; count of bases not matched to a gene: 6. This CDR3 comprises 16 residues. Germline assignment: CDR1 SGHVS and CDR2 FQNEAQ. CDR3 protein: CASSFKTSGDHNEQFF. The DNA for the CDR3 is TGTGCCAGCAGCTTTAAGACTAGCGGGGACCACAATGAGCAGTTCTTC. Full variable domain (outside the CDR3, taken from reference TRBV7-8 and TRBJ2-1): GAGVSQSPRYKVAKRGQDVALRCDPISGHVSLFWYQQALGQGPEFLTYFQNEAQLDKSGLPSDRFFAERPEGSVSTLKIQRTQQEDSAVYLCASSFKTSGDHNEQFFGPGTRLTVL.

Written as DNA, the CDR3 is TGTGCCAGCAGCTTGGAGGCGACTAGCGGTTGGTACTTC. This translates into CASSLEATSGWYF. This chain uses TRBV5-4 with TRBJ2-4, with 9 nucleotides matching TRBD2. CDR1 and CDR2 (germline): SGHNT, YYREEE (reference sequence). J gave up 15 bases and V 0 bases, and 7 bases lay outside the gene matches. There are 13 residues in the CDR3.

The chain recombines TRBV19 with TRBJ2-6; D might be TRBD1 or TRBD2, each matching 5 bases. The CDR3 spans 16 residues. The germline V gene has CDR1 LNHDA and CDR2 SQIVND (reference sequence). Trimming removed 2 bases at V and 4 bases at J, with 12 bases between. DNA of the CDR3: TGTGCCAGTAGTATAAGCCGAGGGACCGGGGCCAACGTCCTGACTTTC. This gives the protein CASSISRGTGANVLTF. Using reference TRBV19 and TRBJ2-6 for the parts outside the CDR3, the full variable domain is DGGITQSPKYLFRKEGQNVTLSCEQNLNHDAMYWYRQDPGQGLRLIYYSQIVNDFQKGDIAEGYSVSREKKESFPLTVTSAQKNPTAFYLCASSISRGTGANVLTFGAGSRLTVL.

V and J are TRBV10-2 and TRBJ2-2; 10 positions agree with TRBD2. CDR1 is WSHSY, CDR2 SAAADI, per germline. The ends lost 2 bases at V and 7 bases at J; junction bases unmatched: 7. The CDR3 is 16 amino acids. The CDR3 is CASSELAGEMDGELFF. The CDR3 coding sequence is TGCGCCAGCAGTGAGCTAGCGGGAGAGATGGACGGGGAGCTGTTTTTT.

As to this clone: In the same sample, other DNA sequences code for this CDR3. The chain carries TRBV7-9 and TRBJ1-1; D remains ambiguous. V was trimmed by 5 bases and J by 0 bases, leaving 7 bases between them. This CDR3 comprises 13 residues. Germline values: CDR1 SEHNR, CDR2 FQNEAQ (reference sequence). CDR3 protein: CASSPTVNTEAFF. As DNA, the CDR3 is TGTGCCAGCAGCCCCACAGTGAACACTGAAGCTTTCTTT.

V gene TRBV5-6 combines with J gene TRBJ1-1; 7 bases line up with TRBD1. The J segment lost 4 bases and the V segment lost 4 bases, leaving 4 bases of the junction unmatched. This CDR3 region has 13 residues. The germline gives CDR1 SGHDT, CDR2 YYEEEE. CDR3 bases: TGTGCCAGCAGCGGTGGGACAGTCACTGAAGCTTTCTTT. Translating gives CASSGGTVTEAFF. Drawing the rest from reference TRBV5-6 and TRBJ1-1, the complete variable domain is DAGVTQSPTHLIKTRGQQVTLRCSPKSGHDTVSWYQQALGQGPQFIFQYYEEEERQRGNFPDRFSGHQFPNYSSELNVNALLLGDSALYLCASSGGTVTEAFFGQGTRLTVV.